These 11 T cell receptor beta chains came from one sample sequenced in a study of CD8+ T cells in alopecia areata. Isolated RNA was reverse transcribed into cDNA used as the sequencing template. TCRdb's copy holds only in-frame clones and misses some; the assay was immunoSEQ multiplex PCR. The sample is made up of approximately 300,000 clones, none counted only once. CD4, CD8alpha, NKG2D, NKG2ACE and other markers guided sorting of pooled cutaneous lymph node cells. The sequenced material came from CD4+ T cells sorted from a lymph node. Receptors originate from a C3H/HeJ mouse with alopecia areata. For this strain, the MHC haplotype corresponds to H2-k.

As concerns this clone: Mouse gene names apply. The read ends 4 residues before the CDR3 terminus; that terminus is restored from the germline J gene. The rearrangement uses TRBV19 and TRBJ1-2; D is unclear. The V gene lost 1 base and the J gene lost 2 bases, with 6 bases spanning the gap. Germline V gene lookup returns CDR1 FNHDT and CDR2 SITEND (reference sequence). The CDR3 length is 13 residues. CDR3 DNA, as far as it was read: TGTGCCAGCAGTATATCCCATAACTCC. Its protein is CASSISHNS. The CDR3 as a whole reads CASSISHNSDYTF.

Comment on this clone: A read error may produce the germline difference seen at one junction end. Here the gene names and germline are mouse. The sequence runs out 4 residues before the end of the CDR3; the remainder is reconstructed from the germline J gene. This sequence joins TRBV1 and TRBJ2-3, with D perhaps matching TRBD1 (7 bases). Germline assignment: CDR1 NSQYPW and CDR2 LRSPGD (reference sequence). This CDR3 contains 13 residues. CDR3 amino acids: CTCRAGGAETLYF. CDR3 DNA, as far as it was read: TGCACCTGCAGGGCAGGGGGGGCAGAA.

Notes on this clone: Each gene name is a mouse one. The read ends 4 residues shy of where the CDR3 ends; the end is completed using the germline J gene. The same CDR3 also results from other DNA sequences found in this sample. This chain links TRBV1 with TRBJ2-1; a weak D match, TRBD2 (6 bases). CDR1 NSQYPW and CDR2 LRSPGD come from the germline V gene (reference sequence). The CDR3 covers 13 residues. CDR3 bases read: TGCACCTGCAGTGCATTGGGGGTGGCT. It translates to CTCSALGVA. The full CDR3 protein reads CTCSALGVAEQFF.

This clone was detected a few times. Gene names and germline match the mouse. The read is 4 residues too short to cover the CDR3 end, so that end is filled in from the germline J gene. This CDR3 is also generated by other DNA sequences in the sample. The chain links TRBV1 to TRBJ2-7, with TRBD2 identical over 12 bases. This CDR3 comprises 15 residues. Germline-derived CDR1 and CDR2 are NSQYPW and LRSPGD (reference sequence). The sequenced part of the CDR3 DNA is TGCACCTGCAGTGCAGGTGGACTGGGGGGGTAT. Protein product: CTCSAGGLGGY. The CDR3 in full is CTCSAGGLGGYEQYF.

This clone has just a few counts. Gene names are the mouse ones. CDR3 bases read: TGTGCCAGCAGGGTGATCAGGGTTGCT. Translation gives CASRVIRVA. The whole CDR3 sequence reads CASRVIRVAEQFF. The chain couples TRBV13-3 to TRBJ2-1, with TRBD1 as a possible D gene (5 bases). The read ends 4 residues shy of where the CDR3 ends; the end is completed using the germline J gene. CDR1 NNHDY and CDR2 SYVADS come from the germline V gene. Trimming took off 5 bases at V and 6 bases at J, with 12 bases between the two ends. This CDR3 comprises 13 residues.

This clone was seen a few times. Gene and germline names: mouse. The sequence runs out 4 residues before the end of the CDR3; the remainder is reconstructed from the germline J gene. This sequence joins TRBV13-3 and TRBJ2-1; 9 bases fit TRBD2. Germline trimming cut 2 bases from V and 3 bases from J; bases unmatched to any gene: 3. Germline CDR1 NNHDY, CDR2 SYVADS. The CDR3 has 15 residues. CDR3 sequence: CASSEGWGGYAEQFF. The CDR3 bases that were read are TGTGCCAGCAGTGAGGGCTGGGGGGGCTATGCT.

This clone has just a few counts. Gene names and germline refer to mouse. Read sequence stops 4 residues before the CDR3 end, and the germline J gene provides the missing end. The sample has other DNA sequences that encode this CDR3 too. The chain links TRBV5 to TRBJ2-1; D is unresolved. The V end lost 2 bases, the J end lost 1 base, and 6 bases lay between the germline ends. Germline V lookup: CDR1 LGHNA, CDR2 YNLKQL (reference sequence). CDR3 length: 14 amino acids. CDR3 region: CASSQQENYAEQFF. CDR3 DNA (partial): TGTGCCAGCAGCCAACAGGAGAACTATGCT.

To note about this clone: Mouse gene names and germline throughout. CDR3 DNA (partial): TGTGCCAGCAGTGATACTGGGGGGGCGCGTGCT. It translates to CASSDTGGARA. The CDR3 in full is CASSDTGGARAEQFF. The chain employs TRBV13-1 and TRBJ2-1, with 11 bases aligning to TRBD2. The sequence runs out 4 residues before the end of the CDR3; the remainder is reconstructed from the germline J gene. The V gene's germline CDR1 is NSHNY and CDR2 SYGAGN. Trimming took 1 base from V and 6 from J; bases not matched to a gene: 3. This CDR3 has 15 amino acids.

This clone has ten or more counts. The listed genes are named as in mouse. Read sequence stops 4 residues before the CDR3 end, and the germline J gene provides the missing end. The genes are TRBV17 and TRBJ2-1; TRBD2 matches at 10 bases. CDR3 length equals 15 residues. Germline CDR1 and CDR2: MNHDT and YYDKIL. The CDR3 DNA, read in part, is TGTGCTAGCAGTGAGGCTGGGGGGGCGGAGGCT. It codes for CASSEAGGAEA. The whole CDR3 protein is CASSEAGGAEAEQFF.

About this clone itself: Genes here carry mouse names. Read coverage stops 4 residues before the CDR3 terminus; the germline J gene supplies the remainder. V is TRBV17 and J is TRBJ1-2; 7 positions match TRBD1. From germline, CDR1 is MNHDT and CDR2 YYDKIL. Trimming at V came to 5 bases and at J to 2 bases, leaving 2 bases not matched to a gene. The CDR3 runs 13 residues. This chain's CDR3 is CASSAGQNSDYTF. The DNA read from the CDR3 is TGTGCTAGCAGTGCGGGACAGAACTCC. Full variable domain (remainder filled in from reference TRBV17 and TRBJ1-2): DTTVKQNPRYKLARVGKPVNLICSQTMNHDTMYWYQKKPNQAPKLLLFYYDKILNREADTFEKFQSSRPNNSFCSLYIGSAGLEYSAMYLCASSAGQNSDYTFGSGTRLLVI.

In this sample, this clone turned up a few times. Gene names follow the mouse nomenclature. The read comes to an end 4 residues before the CDR3 does, leaving the germline J gene to fill in the end. The same CDR3 is also encoded by other DNA sequences in this sample. V gene TRBV1 combines with J gene TRBJ1-2, with TRBD1 identical over 7 bases. This CDR3 comprises 15 residues. J was trimmed by 2 bases and V by 0 bases; bases with no gene match: 3. The germline V gene has CDR1 NSQYPW and CDR2 LRSPGD (reference sequence). The CDR3 sequence is CTCSADRQGNSDYTF. The DNA read from the CDR3 is TGCACCTGCAGTGCAGATCGACAGGGCAACTCC.